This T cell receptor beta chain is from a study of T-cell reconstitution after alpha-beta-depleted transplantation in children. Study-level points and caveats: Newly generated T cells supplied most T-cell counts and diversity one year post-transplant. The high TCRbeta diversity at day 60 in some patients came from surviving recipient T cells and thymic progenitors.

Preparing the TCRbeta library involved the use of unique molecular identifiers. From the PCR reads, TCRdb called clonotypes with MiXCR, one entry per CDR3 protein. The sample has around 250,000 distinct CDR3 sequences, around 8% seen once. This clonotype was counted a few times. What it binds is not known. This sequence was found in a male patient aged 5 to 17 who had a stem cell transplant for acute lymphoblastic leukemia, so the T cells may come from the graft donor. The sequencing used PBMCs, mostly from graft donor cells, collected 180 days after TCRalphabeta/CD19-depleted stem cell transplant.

This CDR3 is CASSRLPPQDGAKNIQYF. The CDR3 DNA sequence: TGTGCCAGTAGTCGCCTTCCCCCCCAGGACGGAGCCAAAAACATTCAGTACTTC. V is TRBV19 and J is TRBJ2-4; no reliable D call. The V end was cut by 5 bases, the J end by 0 bases, with 20 bases between. Germline lookup yields CDR1 LNHDA and CDR2 SQIVND (reference sequence). CDR3 length equals 18 residues.